This TCR beta chain was recovered during a study of T-cell reconstitution after alpha-beta-depleted transplantation in children. This clonotype turned up a few times. Preparation of the TCRbeta library was carried out with unique molecular identifiers. TCRdb processed the PCR reads anew with MiXCR; each CDR3 protein has one entry. This table has about 830,000 distinct CDR3 sequences, about 15% appearing once. The length of the CDR3 is 14 residues. In germline, CDR1 is SGHVS, CDR2 FQNEAQ. The ends were cut back, 0 bases at V and 5 bases at J, with 10 bases in the middle. This TCR was recovered from a male patient aged 10-17 years who had a stem cell transplant for acute lymphoblastic leukemia, so the T cells may come from the graft donor. The sequences come from PBMCs, mostly from graft donor cells, collected 360 days after TCRalphabeta/CD19-depleted stem cell transplant. The chain employs TRBV7-8 and TRBJ2-5; D remains unclear. CDR3 amino acids: CASSLAVKRETQYF. DNA for the CDR3: TGTGCCAGCAGCTTAGCCGTCAAACGGGAGACCCAGTACTTC. Full variable domain (outside the CDR3, taken from reference TRBV7-8 and TRBJ2-5): GAGVSQSPRYKVAKRGQDVALRCDPISGHVSLFWYQQALGQGPEFLTYFQNEAQLDKSGLPSDRFFAERPEGSVSTLKIQRTQQEDSAVYLCASSLAVKRETQYFGPGTRLLVL.